Listed below are T cell receptor beta chains from one sample, sequenced in a study of blood T cell repertoires in COVID-19. Some clones are missing from TCRdb's copy, which holds only in-frame ones; the method was immunoSEQ multiplex PCR. The top ten hold around 1.8% of the sample, which has some 250,000 clones, 80% to 90% seen once. Material for sequencing was PBMCs or T cells enriched from blood (not recorded which). Receptors were obtained from a woman between 45 and 60 years old who had recovered from COVID-19. Each CDR3 is given with its conserved first and last residue. D genes are given only for firm matches. Only part of the rows carry a size: once, few, many, or a class if the clone is expanded.

NA	TRBV6-1	NA	TRBJ2-1	CASSEVGGGSRLFF	NA
NA	TRBV18	NA	TRBJ1-5	CASSPQNSNQPQHF	TGTGCCAGCTCACCCCAGAATAGCAATCAGCCCCAGCATTTT
NA	TRBV6-5	NA	TRBJ2-7	CASRDSKSYEQYF	TGTGCCAGCAGGGACAGCAAGTCCTACGAGCAGTACTTC
NA	TRBV15	NA	TRBJ1-2	CATSRGPRYGYTF	TGTGCCACCAGCAGAGGGCCCCGCTATGGCTACACCTTC
TRBD2	TRBV19	NA	TRBJ2-2	CARGRGLAGGPVPGELFF	TGTGCCCGGGGTCGGGGACTAGCGGGAGGGCCGGTCCCCGGGGAGCTGTTTTTT
TRBD2	TRBV6-1	NA	TRBJ2-1	CASSEGGLTGFF	TGTGCCAGCAGTGAAGGGGGACTAACGGGGTTCTTC
TRBD2	TRBV18	NA	TRBJ2-1	CASSPLTSGRSDEQFF	TGTGCCAGCTCTCCTCTGACTAGCGGGAGGTCTGATGAGCAGTTCTTC
NA	TRBV3-1/TRBV3-2	NA	TRBJ2-2	CASTFRGGANTGELFF	TGTGCCAGCACCTTTAGGGGGGGCGCGAACACCGGGGAGCTGTTTTTT
NA	TRBV7-9	NA	TRBJ2-7	CASWITGSYEQYF	TGTGCCAGCTGGATCACAGGTTCCTACGAGCAGTACTTC
NA	TRBV5-6	few	TRBJ2-7	CASSSLRQGPSLPQYF	TGTGCCAGCAGCTCCCTTCGGCAGGGTCCCTCCTTACCGCAGTACTTC
NA	TRBV28	NA	TRBJ2-7	CASSETGHIYEQYF	TGTGCCAGCAGTGAGACGGGACATATCTACGAGCAGTACTTC
NA	TRBV18	NA	TRBJ2-5	CASSPTLASRGETQYF	TGTGCCAGCTCACCGACACTAGCCTCTCGGGGGGAGACCCAGTACTTC
NA	TRBV25-1	NA	TRBJ2-2	CASSEEAGELFF	TGTGCCAGCAGTGAAGAGGCCGGGGAGCTGTTTTTT
NA	TRBV5-4	NA	TRBJ2-5	CASSLEGFGATQYF	TGTGCCAGCAGCTTGGAAGGATTTGGGGCGACCCAGTACTTC
NA	TRBV7-9	NA	TRBJ1-2	CASSLKSDIYGYTF	TGTGCCAGCAGCTTAAAAAGTGACATCTATGGCTACACCTTC
NA	TRBV4-2	NA	TRBJ2-7	CASSPNPQGGAYEQYF	TGTGCCAGCAGCCCGAACCCACAAGGAGGAGCCTACGAGCAGTACTTC
NA	TRBV3-1/TRBV3-2	NA	TRBJ2-2	CASSQESRLNTGELFF	TGTGCCAGCAGCCAAGAGTCGCGGTTGAACACCGGGGAGCTGTTTTTT
NA	TRBV4-1	few	TRBJ2-7	CASSPGQSSYEQYF	TGCGCCAGCAGCCCAGGACAGTCCTCCTACGAGCAGTACTTC
NA	TRBV27	NA	TRBJ1-1	CASSLSLVVNTEAFF	TGTGCCAGCAGTTTATCCCTAGTCGTAAACACTGAAGCTTTCTTT
NA	TRBV15	NA	TRBJ1-1	CATSRRSSEAFF	TGTGCCACCAGCAGGCGATCCTCCGAAGCTTTCTTT
NA	TRBV5-1	NA	TRBJ2-2	CASSLFSSANTGELFF	TGCGCCAGCAGCTTGTTCTCTAGTGCGAACACCGGGGAGCTGTTTTTT
NA	TRBV2	few	TRBJ1-1	CASGQIMNTEAFF	TGTGCCAGCGGACAGATCATGAACACTGAAGCTTTCTTT
TRBD1	TRBV10-3	NA	TRBJ1-1	CAIRVDREAFF	TGTGCCATCAGGGTGGACAGGGAAGCTTTCTTT
NA	TRBV5-6	NA	TRBJ2-4	CASSLFGDRGTAKNIQYF	TGTGCCAGCAGCTTATTTGGTGATCGGGGGACAGCCAAAAACATTCAGTACTTC
TRBD2	TRBV28	NA	TRBJ2-1	CASSSGLAANEQFF	TGTGCCAGCAGTTCGGGACTAGCTGCCAATGAGCAGTTCTTC
NA	TRBV6-6	NA	TRBJ1-5	CASSHAGVKSSNQPQHF	TGTGCCAGCAGTCATGCAGGGGTCAAGTCTAGCAATCAGCCCCAGCATTTT
TRBD2	TRBV27	NA	TRBJ2-2	CASSRGVRNTGELFF	TGTGCCAGCAGTCGGGGGGTTAGGAACACCGGGGAGCTGTTTTTT
TRBD2	TRBV2	NA	TRBJ2-5	CASSEVAGERETQYF	TGTGCCAGCAGTGAGGTTGCGGGAGAAAGGGAGACCCAGTACTTC
TRBD1	TRBV10-3	NA	TRBJ1-1	CAISEIGQGNTEAFF	TGTGCCATCAGTGAAATAGGACAGGGGAACACTGAAGCTTTCTTT
TRBD2	TRBV5-6	NA	TRBJ2-7	CASSFIAVAGFYEQYF	TGTGCCAGCAGCTTCATTGCGGTAGCGGGGTTCTACGAGCAGTACTTC
NA	TRBV5-1	NA	TRBJ1-2	CASSLDRARYGYTF	TGCGCCAGCAGCTTGGACAGGGCTCGCTATGGCTACACCTTC
NA	TRBV13	NA	TRBJ1-6	CASSPHPPGANPSPLHF	TGTGCCAGCAGCCCACATCCTCCTGGGGCCAATCCTTCACCCCTCCACTTT
TRBD1	TRBV28	NA	TRBJ1-2	CASSLVTGWSVYGYTF	TGTGCCAGCAGTTTGGTGACAGGGTGGTCCGTGTATGGCTACACCTTC
NA	TRBV7-2	NA	TRBJ2-2	CASSLGGSSNTGELFF	TGTGCCAGCAGCTTAGGGGGCAGCTCGAACACCGGGGAGCTGTTTTTT
TRBD2	TRBV7-9	NA	TRBJ2-1	CASSLVVAGEENEQFF	TGTGCCAGCAGCTTAGTAGTAGCGGGAGAGGAAAATGAGCAGTTCTTC
TRBD1	TRBV6-5	NA	TRBJ1-2	CASRDRPYGYTF	TGTGCCAGCAGGGACAGGCCCTATGGCTACACCTTC
NA	TRBV9	NA	TRBJ2-3	CASSVKTGSTDTQYF	TGTGCCAGCAGCGTAAAAACAGGGTCAACAGATACGCAGTATTTT
TRBD1	TRBV6-5	NA	TRBJ2-3	CASGQGQGSTDTQYF	TGTGCCAGCGGACAGGGTCAAGGTAGCACAGATACGCAGTATTTT
TRBD2	TRBV5-1	NA	TRBJ2-5	CASSSSSGRRETQYF	TGCGCCAGCAGCTCAAGTAGCGGGAGACGGGAGACCCAGTACTTC
TRBD2	TRBV5-1	NA	TRBJ2-7	CASSGRDEQYF	TGCGCCAGCAGCGGGAGGGACGAGCAGTACTTC
TRBD2	TRBV7-9	NA	TRBJ2-7	CASSLWGGSSYEQYF	TGTGCCAGCAGCTTATGGGGCGGGAGCTCCTACGAGCAGTACTTC
NA	TRBV24-1	NA	TRBJ1-2	CATSLSGGEDGYTF	TGTGCCACCAGCCTCTCGGGGGGCGAGGATGGCTACACCTTC
NA	TRBV6-1	NA	TRBJ2-7	CASSEAPGGSEQYF	TGTGCCAGCAGTGAAGCTCCTGGGGGGAGCGAGCAGTACTTC
NA	TRBV5-1	NA	TRBJ2-2	CASSSLGQGRAGELFF	TGCGCCAGCAGCTCCTTGGGCCAGGGAAGAGCCGGGGAGCTGTTTTTT
NA	TRBV28	few	TRBJ2-1	CASSPYNEQFF	TGTGCCAGCAGTCCTTACAATGAGCAGTTCTTC
TRBD1	TRBV28	NA	TRBJ1-6	CASSLPFDRAFKNSPLHF	TGTGCCAGCAGTTTACCCTTCGACAGGGCATTTAAAAATTCACCCCTCCACTTT
NA	TRBV28	NA	TRBJ2-1	CASSAWAGSSGIGGNEQFF	TGTGCCAGCAGCGCCTGGGCAGGGAGCAGCGGGATAGGGGGCAATGAGCAGTTCTTC
TRBD1	TRBV5-5	NA	TRBJ2-7	CASSPLQGAREQYF	TGTGCCAGCAGCCCACTCCAGGGGGCTCGGGAGCAGTACTTC
NA	TRBV29-1	NA	TRBJ1-5	CSVDPGTIIQPQHF	TGCAGCGTTGACCCCGGGACAATTATTCAGCCCCAGCATTTT
NA	TRBV20-1	once	TRBJ2-1	CSARNYDEQFF	TGCAGTGCTAGAAACTACGATGAGCAGTTCTTC
TRBD2	TRBV4-2	NA	TRBJ2-7	CASSPRETSGTYEQYF	TGTGCCAGCAGCCCCCGGGAGACTAGCGGGACCTACGAGCAGTACTTC
TRBD1	TRBV6-5	NA	TRBJ2-5	CASTYRDRGRETQYF	TGTGCCAGTACTTATCGGGACAGGGGGCGGGAGACCCAGTACTTC